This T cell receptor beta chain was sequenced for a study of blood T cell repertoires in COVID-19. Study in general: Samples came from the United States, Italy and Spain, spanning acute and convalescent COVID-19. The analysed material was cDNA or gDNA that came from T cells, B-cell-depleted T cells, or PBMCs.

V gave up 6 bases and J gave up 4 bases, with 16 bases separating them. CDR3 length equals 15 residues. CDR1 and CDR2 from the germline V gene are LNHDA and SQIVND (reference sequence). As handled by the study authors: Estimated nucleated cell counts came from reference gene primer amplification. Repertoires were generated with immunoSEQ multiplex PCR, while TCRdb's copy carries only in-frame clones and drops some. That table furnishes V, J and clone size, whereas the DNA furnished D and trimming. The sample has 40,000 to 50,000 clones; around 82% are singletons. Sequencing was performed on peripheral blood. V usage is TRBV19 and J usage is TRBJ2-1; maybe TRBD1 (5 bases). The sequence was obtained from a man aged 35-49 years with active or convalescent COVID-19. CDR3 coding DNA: TGTGCCAGTAGGGGGCACCAAAGCGTTTACAATGAGCAGTTCTTC. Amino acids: CASRGHQSVYNEQFF.